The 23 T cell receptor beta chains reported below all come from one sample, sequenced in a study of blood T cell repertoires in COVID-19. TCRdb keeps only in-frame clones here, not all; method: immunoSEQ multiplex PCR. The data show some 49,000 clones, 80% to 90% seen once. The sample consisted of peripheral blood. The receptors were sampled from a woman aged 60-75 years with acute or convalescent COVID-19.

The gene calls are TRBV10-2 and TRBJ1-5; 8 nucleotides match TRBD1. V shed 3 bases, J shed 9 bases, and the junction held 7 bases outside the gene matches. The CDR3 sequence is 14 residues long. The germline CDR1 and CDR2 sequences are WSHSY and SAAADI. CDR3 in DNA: TGCGCCAGCAGTGACGGACAGGGAAAATGGCCCCAGCATTTT. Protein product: CASSDGQGKWPQHF.

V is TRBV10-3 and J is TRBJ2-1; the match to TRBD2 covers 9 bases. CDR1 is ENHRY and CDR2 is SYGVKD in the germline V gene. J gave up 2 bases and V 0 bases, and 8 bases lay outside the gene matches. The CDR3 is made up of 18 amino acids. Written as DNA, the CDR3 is TGTGCCATCAGTGAGTCGTCTTTGCGGGAGGGGGCCTACAATGAGCAGTTCTTC. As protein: CAISESSLREGAYNEQFF.

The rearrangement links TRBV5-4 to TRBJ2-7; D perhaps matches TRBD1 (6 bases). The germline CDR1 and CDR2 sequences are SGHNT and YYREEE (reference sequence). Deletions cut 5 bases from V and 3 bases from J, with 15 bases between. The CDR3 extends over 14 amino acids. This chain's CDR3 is CASRADRASYEQYF. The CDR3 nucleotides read TGTGCCAGCAGAGCGGACAGAGCTAGCTACGAGCAGTACTTC.

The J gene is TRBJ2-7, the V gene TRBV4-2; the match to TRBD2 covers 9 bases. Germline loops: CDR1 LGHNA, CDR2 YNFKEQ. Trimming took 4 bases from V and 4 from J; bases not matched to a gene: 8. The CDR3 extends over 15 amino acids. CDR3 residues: CASSPGAGGSYEQYF. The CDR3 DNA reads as TGTGCCAGCAGCCCTGGGGCGGGAGGGTCGTACGAGCAGTACTTC.

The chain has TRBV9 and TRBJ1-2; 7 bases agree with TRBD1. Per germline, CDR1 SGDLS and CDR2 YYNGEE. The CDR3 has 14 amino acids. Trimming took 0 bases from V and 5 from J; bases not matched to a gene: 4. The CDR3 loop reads CASSVGQGDYGYTF. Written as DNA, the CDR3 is TGTGCCAGCAGCGTAGGACAGGGAGATTATGGCTACACCTTC.

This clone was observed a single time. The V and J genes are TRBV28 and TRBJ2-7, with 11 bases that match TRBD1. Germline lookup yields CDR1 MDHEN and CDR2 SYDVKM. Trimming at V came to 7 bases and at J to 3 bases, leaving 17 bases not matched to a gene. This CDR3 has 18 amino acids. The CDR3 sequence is CASIGGPGQGGLLYEQYF. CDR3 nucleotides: TGTGCCAGCATAGGGGGACCGGGACAGGGGGGCCTACTCTACGAGCAGTACTTC.

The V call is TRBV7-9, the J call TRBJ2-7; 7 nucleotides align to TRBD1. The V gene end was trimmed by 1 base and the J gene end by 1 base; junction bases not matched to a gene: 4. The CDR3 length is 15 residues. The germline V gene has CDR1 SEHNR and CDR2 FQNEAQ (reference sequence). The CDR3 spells CASSLGAGGSYEQYF. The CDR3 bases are TGTGCCAGCAGCTTAGGGGCAGGGGGTTCCTACGAGCAGTACTTC. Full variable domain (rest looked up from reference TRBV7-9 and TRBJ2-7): DTGVSQNPRHKITKRGQNVTFRCDPISEHNRLYWYRQTLGQGPEFLTYFQNEAQLEKSRLLSDRFSAERPKGSFSTLEIQRTEQGDSAMYLCASSLGAGGSYEQYFGPGTRLTVT.

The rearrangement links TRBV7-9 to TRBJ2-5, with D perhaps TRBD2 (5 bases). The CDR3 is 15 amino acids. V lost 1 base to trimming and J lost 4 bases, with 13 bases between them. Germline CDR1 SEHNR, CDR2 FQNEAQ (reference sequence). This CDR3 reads CASSLEGIARETQYF. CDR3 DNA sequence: TGTGCCAGCAGCTTAGAAGGAATAGCGAGAGAGACCCAGTACTTC. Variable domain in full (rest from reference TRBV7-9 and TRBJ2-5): DTGVSQNPRHKITKRGQNVTFRCDPISEHNRLYWYRQTLGQGPEFLTYFQNEAQLEKSRLLSDRFSAERPKGSFSTLEIQRTEQGDSAMYLCASSLEGIARETQYFGPGTRLLVL.

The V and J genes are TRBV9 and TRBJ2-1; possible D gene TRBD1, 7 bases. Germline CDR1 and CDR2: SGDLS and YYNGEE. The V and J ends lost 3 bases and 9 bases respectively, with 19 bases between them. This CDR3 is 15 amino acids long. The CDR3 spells CASSDHWTGSGEQFF. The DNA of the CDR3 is TGTGCCAGCAGCGACCACTGGACAGGTAGCGGTGAGCAGTTCTTC.

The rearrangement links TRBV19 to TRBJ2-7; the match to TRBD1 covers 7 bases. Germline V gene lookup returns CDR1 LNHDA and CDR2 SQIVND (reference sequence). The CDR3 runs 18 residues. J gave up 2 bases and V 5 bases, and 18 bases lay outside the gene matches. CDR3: CASSPSNRGPRRAYEQYF. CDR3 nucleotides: TGTGCCAGTAGTCCATCAAACAGGGGACCGCGACGGGCCTACGAGCAGTACTTC. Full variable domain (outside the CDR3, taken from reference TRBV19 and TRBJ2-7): DGGITQSPKYLFRKEGQNVTLSCEQNLNHDAMYWYRQDPGQGLRLIYYSQIVNDFQKGDIAEGYSVSREKKESFPLTVTSAQKNPTAFYLCASSPSNRGPRRAYEQYFGPGTRLTVT.

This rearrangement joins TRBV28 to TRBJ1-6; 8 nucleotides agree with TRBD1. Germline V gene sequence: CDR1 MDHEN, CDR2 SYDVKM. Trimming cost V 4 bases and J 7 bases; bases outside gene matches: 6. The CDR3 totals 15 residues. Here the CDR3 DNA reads TGTGCCAGCAGTTCGGGACAGGTCCGGAATTCACCCCTCCACTTT. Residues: CASSSGQVRNSPLHF.

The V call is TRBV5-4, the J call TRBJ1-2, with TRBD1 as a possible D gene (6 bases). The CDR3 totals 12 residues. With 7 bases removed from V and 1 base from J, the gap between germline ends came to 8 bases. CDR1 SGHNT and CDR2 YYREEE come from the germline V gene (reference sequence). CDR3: CASQGNNYGYTF. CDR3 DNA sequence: TGTGCCAGCCAGGGGAATAACTATGGCTACACCTTC.

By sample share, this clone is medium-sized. The CDR3 spells CASSSGHDLPNTEAFF. Written as DNA, the CDR3 is TGCGCCAGCAGCTCGGGACATGACCTACCGAACACTGAAGCTTTCTTT. The V call is TRBV4-1, the J call TRBJ1-1; a weak D match, TRBD1 (6 bases). The CDR3 covers 16 residues. Germline V gives CDR1 MGHRA, CDR2 YSYEKL. Trimming removed 5 bases from V and 1 base from J, with 17 bases in between.

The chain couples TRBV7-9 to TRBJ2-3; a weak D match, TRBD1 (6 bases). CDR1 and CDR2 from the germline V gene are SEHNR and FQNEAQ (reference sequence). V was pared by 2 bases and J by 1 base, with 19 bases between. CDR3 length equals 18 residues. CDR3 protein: CASSLSQGVGVGTDTQYF. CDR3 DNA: TGTGCCAGCAGCTTATCACAGGGAGTCGGGGTGGGCACAGATACGCAGTATTTT.

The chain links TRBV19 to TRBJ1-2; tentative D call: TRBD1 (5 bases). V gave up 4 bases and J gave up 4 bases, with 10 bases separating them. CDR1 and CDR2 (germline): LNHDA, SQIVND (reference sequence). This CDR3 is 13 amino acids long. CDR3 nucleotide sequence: TGTGCCAGTAGTAGACAGAGTGTCTATGGCTACACCTTC. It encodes CASSRQSVYGYTF.

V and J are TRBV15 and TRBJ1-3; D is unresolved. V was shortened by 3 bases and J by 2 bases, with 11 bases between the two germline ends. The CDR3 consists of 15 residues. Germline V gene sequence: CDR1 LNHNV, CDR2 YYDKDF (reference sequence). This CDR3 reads CATSSERIAGNTIYF. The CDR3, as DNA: TGTGCCACCAGCAGCGAGAGGATAGCTGGAAACACCATATATTTT.

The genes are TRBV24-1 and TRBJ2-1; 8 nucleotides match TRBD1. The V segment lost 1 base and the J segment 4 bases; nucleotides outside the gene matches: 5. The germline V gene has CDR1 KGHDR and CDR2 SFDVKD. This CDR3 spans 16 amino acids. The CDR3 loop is CATSDFTGTGYNEQFF. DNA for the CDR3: TGTGCCACCAGTGATTTTACCGGGACAGGTTACAATGAGCAGTTCTTC.

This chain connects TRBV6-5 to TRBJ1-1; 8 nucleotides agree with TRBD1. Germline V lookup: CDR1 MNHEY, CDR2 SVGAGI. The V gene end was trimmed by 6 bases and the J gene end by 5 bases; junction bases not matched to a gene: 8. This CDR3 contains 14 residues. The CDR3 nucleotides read TGTGCCAGCAGCTCCCCGCACAGGGGGACTGAAGCTTTCTTT. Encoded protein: CASSSPHRGTEAFF.

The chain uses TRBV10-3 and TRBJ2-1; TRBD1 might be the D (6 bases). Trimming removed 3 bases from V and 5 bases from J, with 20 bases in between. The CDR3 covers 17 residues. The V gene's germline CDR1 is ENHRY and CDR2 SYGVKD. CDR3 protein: CAISEHVGPGANNEQFF. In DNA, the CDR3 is TGTGCCATCAGTGAACACGTGGGACCAGGGGCTAACAATGAGCAGTTCTTC.

The CDR3 is CASQTSGGYEQYF. DNA of the CDR3: TGTGCCAGCCAGACTAGCGGGGGTTACGAGCAGTACTTC. The genes are TRBV7-2 and TRBJ2-7, with TRBD2 identical over 12 bases. The CDR3 is 13 residues long. Losses at the gene ends were 8 bases for V and 4 bases for J; bases not matched to a gene: 3. Germline V gene lookup returns CDR1 SGHTA and CDR2 FQGNSA.

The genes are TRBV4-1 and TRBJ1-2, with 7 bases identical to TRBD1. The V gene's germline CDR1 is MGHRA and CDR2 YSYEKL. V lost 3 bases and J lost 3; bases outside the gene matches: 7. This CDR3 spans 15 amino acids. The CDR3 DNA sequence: TGCGCCAGCAGCCAGCTGGACAGGCCGGACTATGGCTACACCTTC. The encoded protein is CASSQLDRPDYGYTF.

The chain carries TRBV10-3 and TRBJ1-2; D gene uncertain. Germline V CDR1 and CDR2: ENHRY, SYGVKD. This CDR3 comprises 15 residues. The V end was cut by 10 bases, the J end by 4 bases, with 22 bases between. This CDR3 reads CATTSSSLEPYGYTF. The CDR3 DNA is TGTGCCACCACATCCTCTAGTTTGGAGCCCTATGGCTACACCTTC.

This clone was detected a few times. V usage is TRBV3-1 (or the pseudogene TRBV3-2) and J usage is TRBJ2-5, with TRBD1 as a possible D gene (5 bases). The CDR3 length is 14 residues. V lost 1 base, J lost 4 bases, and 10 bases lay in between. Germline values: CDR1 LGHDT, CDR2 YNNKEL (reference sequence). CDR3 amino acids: CASSQVGQGETQYF. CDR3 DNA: TGTGCCAGCAGCCAAGTGGGGCAGGGAGAGACCCAGTACTTC.